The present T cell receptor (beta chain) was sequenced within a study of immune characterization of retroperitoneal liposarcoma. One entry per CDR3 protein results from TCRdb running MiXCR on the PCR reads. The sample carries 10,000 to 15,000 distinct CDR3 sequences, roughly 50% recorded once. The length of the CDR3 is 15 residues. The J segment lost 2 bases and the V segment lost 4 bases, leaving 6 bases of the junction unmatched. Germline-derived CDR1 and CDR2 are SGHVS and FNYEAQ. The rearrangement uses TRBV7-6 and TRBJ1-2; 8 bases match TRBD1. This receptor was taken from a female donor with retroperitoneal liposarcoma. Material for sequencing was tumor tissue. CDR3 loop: CASSSGTGQNYGYTF. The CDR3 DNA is TGTGCCAGCAGCTCGGGGACAGGACAGAACTATGGCTACACCTTC.